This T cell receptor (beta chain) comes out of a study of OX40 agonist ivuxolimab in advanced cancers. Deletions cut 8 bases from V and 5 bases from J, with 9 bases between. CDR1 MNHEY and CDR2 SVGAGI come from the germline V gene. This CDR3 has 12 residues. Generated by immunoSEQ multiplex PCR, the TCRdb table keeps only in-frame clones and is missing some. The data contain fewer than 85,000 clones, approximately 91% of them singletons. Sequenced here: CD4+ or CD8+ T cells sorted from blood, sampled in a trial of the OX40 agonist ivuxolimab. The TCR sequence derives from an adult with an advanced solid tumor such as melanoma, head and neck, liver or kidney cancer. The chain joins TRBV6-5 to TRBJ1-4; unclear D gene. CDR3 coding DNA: TGTGCCAGCTCGCGGCCGAATGAAAAACTGTTTTTT. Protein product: CASSRPNEKLFF.